The sequence of this T cell receptor beta chain was determined in a study of regulatory T cells in long-lasting Graves disease. Time point described: persistent/refractory GD, antithyroid drugs over 5 years with positive TRAb. The TCR library was prepared using RNA isolated from PBMCs. Many counts were recorded for this clonotype. Its specificity is unknown. CDR3-region Arm-PCR and iRepertoire HTBI primers produced the TCR beta libraries. TCRdb reanalysed the multiplex PCR reads using MiXCR and keeps one entry per CDR3 protein. The data show almost 350,000 distinct CDR3 sequences, roughly 21% seen once. Broader study findings: Persistent disease preferred TRBV28, TRBJ1-2 and TRBJ2-5.

V gave up 3 bases and J gave up 0 bases, with 9 bases separating them. The CDR3 totals 15 residues. CDR1 and CDR2 from the germline V gene are MDHEN and SYDVKM. The receptor comes from a female donor with Graves disease. The rearrangement uses TRBV28 and TRBJ2-1, with TRBD1 as a possible D gene (5 bases). This specimen was peripheral blood mononuclear cells (PBMCs), taken when the disease was refractory, from a patient treated with antithyroid drugs. The DNA of the CDR3 is TGTGCCAGCAGTTTTTGGGGCTCCTCCTACAATGAGCAGTTCTTC. Protein: CASSFWGSSYNEQFF.